A single sample is the source of the 26 T cell receptor beta chains below, sequenced in a study of T cell responses to AZD1222 COVID-19 vaccine. This table comes from immunoSEQ multiplex PCR, and its TCRdb copy is limited to in-frame clones, with some not included. The sample yields 120,000 or so clones, about nine tenths seen once. Sequences were derived from peripheral blood, sampled on day 0 of AZD1222 vaccination. The receptors come from an adult in good health.

V usage is TRBV27 and J usage is TRBJ1-4; 7 nucleotides agree with TRBD1. CDR3 length: 13 residues. CDR1 and CDR2 from the germline V gene are MNHEY and SMNVEV (reference sequence). The V gene end was trimmed by 3 bases and the J gene end by 7 bases; junction bases not matched to a gene: 2. For the CDR3, the DNA is TGTGCCAGCAGTTTTAGGGGGCGTGAAAAACTGTTTTTT. Its translation is CASSFRGREKLFF.

The chain is built from TRBV5-4 and TRBJ2-2; D is possibly TRBD2 (5 bases). Per the germline V gene, CDR1 is SGHNT and CDR2 is YYREEE (reference sequence). V gave up 1 base and J gave up 4 bases, with 11 bases separating them. This CDR3 comprises 15 residues. The CDR3 region has the DNA TGTGCCAGCAGCTTGAACGGGATCCGCACCGGGGAGCTGTTTTTT. It translates to CASSLNGIRTGELFF.

The V gene is TRBV19, the J gene TRBJ1-1; D ambiguous. V shed 1 base and J shed 2 bases, with 11 bases lying between them. The V gene's germline CDR1 is LNHDA and CDR2 SQIVND (reference sequence). The CDR3 sequence is 15 residues long. CDR3 bases: TGTGCCAGTAGTATAGCGGGAGAGGGTAACACTGAAGCTTTCTTT. It is translated as CASSIAGEGNTEAFF.

CDR3 nucleotide sequence: TGCGCCAGCAGCCAAGGCTATGTCGGGGGGACCGTCAATTCACCCCTCCACTTT. It is translated as CASSQGYVGGTVNSPLHF. This chain connects TRBV4-1 to TRBJ1-6; D is perhaps TRBD1 (5 bases). This CDR3 has 18 residues. The ends were cut back, 1 base at V and 7 bases at J, with 20 bases in the middle. CDR1 MGHRA and CDR2 YSYEKL come from the germline V gene.

This chain uses TRBV5-8 with TRBJ2-3, with D perhaps being TRBD1 or TRBD2 (6 bases each). The V end was cut by 4 bases, the J end by 1 base, with 13 bases between. The CDR3 sequence is 15 residues long. CDR1 and CDR2 (germline): SGHTS, YDEGEE. The CDR3, as DNA: TGTGCCAGCAGCCCCCGGGGGCCGGGCACAGATACGCAGTATTTT. Its protein is CASSPRGPGTDTQYF. The full variable domain, completed using reference TRBV5-8 and TRBJ2-3, is EAGVTQSPTHLIKTRGQQATLRCSPISGHTSVYWYQQALGLGLQFLLWYDEGEERNRGNFPPRFSGRQFPNYSSELNVNALELEDSALYLCASSPRGPGTDTQYFGPGTRLTVL.

The J gene is TRBJ2-3, the V gene TRBV18, with a tentative D call TRBD2 (5 bases). Per germline, CDR1 KGHSH and CDR2 LQKENI. The CDR3 covers 15 residues. V shed 3 bases and J shed 4 bases, with 14 bases lying between them. The chain's CDR3 is CASSPARGRADTQYF. The CDR3 DNA reads as TGTGCCAGCTCACCGGCACGGGGTAGGGCAGATACGCAGTATTTT.

The chain employs TRBV28 and TRBJ1-3; D is undetermined. Germline values: CDR1 MDHEN, CDR2 SYDVKM. This CDR3 is built from 14 residues. The V end lost 2 bases, the J end lost 3 bases, and 8 bases lay between the germline ends. The CDR3 region is CASSLAQSGNTIYF. The DNA for the CDR3 is TGTGCCAGCAGTTTAGCCCAGAGTGGAAACACCATATATTTT.

V and J are TRBV27 and TRBJ1-1; D remains ambiguous. Between the trimmed V and J ends, which lost 4 bases and 2 bases, there was a span of 11 bases. CDR1 is MNHEY and CDR2 is SMNVEV in the germline V gene (reference sequence). This CDR3 has 14 amino acids. The CDR3 sequence: CASSSRSFNTEAFF. CDR3 in DNA: TGTGCCAGCAGTTCCCGGAGCTTTAACACTGAAGCTTTCTTT.

In nucleotides, the CDR3 is TGTGCCATCAGGGGTGTCACTAATGAAAAACTGTTTTTT. It codes for CAIRGVTNEKLFF. The V and J genes are TRBV10-3 and TRBJ1-4; D ambiguous. The CDR3 length is 13 residues. The ends were cut back, 6 bases at V and 2 bases at J, with 7 bases in the middle. Per the germline V gene, CDR1 is ENHRY and CDR2 is SYGVKD.

This chain uses TRBV5-5 with TRBJ1-1; the D gene is possibly TRBD1 (6 bases). Trimming took 2 bases from V and 1 from J, leaving 9 bases between them. The CDR3 is 14 residues long. Germline CDR1 reads SGHKS; CDR2 reads YYEKEE (reference sequence). This chain's CDR3 is CASSLGQTNTEAFF. CDR3 DNA sequence: TGTGCCAGCAGCTTAGGACAGACGAACACTGAAGCTTTCTTT.

This clone has a handful of counts. The CDR3 DNA reads as TGCGCCAGCAGCGAACAGGGAAACTATGGCTACACCTTC. It specifies CASSEQGNYGYTF. The V call is TRBV4-1, the J call TRBJ1-2; D possibly corresponds to TRBD1 (6 bases). CDR1 is MGHRA, CDR2 YSYEKL, per germline. V lost 5 bases to trimming and J lost 2 bases, with 9 bases between them. The CDR3 totals 13 residues.

The V and J genes are TRBV3-1 (or the pseudogene TRBV3-2) and TRBJ1-6; a weak D match, TRBD1 (6 bases). Looked up from germline, CDR1 is LGHDT and CDR2 is YNNKEL (reference sequence). The CDR3 has 16 amino acids. Trimming removed 4 bases at V and 6 bases at J, with 16 bases between. The CDR3, as DNA: TGTGCCAGCAGCCCCCCCGGGGGACACCTTAATTCACCCCTCCACTTT. The encoded protein is CASSPPGGHLNSPLHF.

The chain has TRBV21-1 and TRBJ1-1. TRBV21-1 is marked as a pseudogene. This CDR3 spans 9 amino acids. The CDR3 bases are TGTGCCAGCAGCGGACGCGCTTTCTTT. Translation gives CASSGRAFF.

The CDR3 region is CASRKWQGAYEQYF. The CDR3 coding sequence is TGTGCCAGCAGGAAGTGGCAGGGGGCCTACGAGCAGTACTTC. V and J are TRBV28 and TRBJ2-7, with 7 positions matching TRBD1. The CDR3 has 14 amino acids. The V and J ends lost 6 bases and 2 bases, in that order; junction bases with no gene match: 7. Germline CDR1 is MDHEN and CDR2 is SYDVKM.

The rearrangement joins TRBV24-1 to TRBJ2-1; no firm D call. Per the germline V gene, CDR1 is KGHDR and CDR2 is SFDVKD. This CDR3 is built from 14 residues. V was clipped by 4 bases and J by 0 bases, with 6 bases between them. The DNA of the CDR3 is TGTGCCACCAGTGAACCAAGCTCCTACAATGAGCAGTTCTTC. Protein product: CATSEPSSYNEQFF.

The chain employs TRBV3-1 (or the pseudogene TRBV3-2) and TRBJ2-7, with 10 bases aligning to TRBD2. This CDR3 has 15 amino acids. Germline CDR1 LGHDT, CDR2 YNNKEL (reference sequence). The V gene end was trimmed by 1 base and the J gene end by 6 bases; junction bases not matched to a gene: 6. The CDR3 sequence is CASSQGASGSGEQYF. Written as DNA, the CDR3 is TGTGCCAGCAGCCAAGGGGCTAGCGGGAGTGGCGAGCAGTACTTC.

The rearrangement joins TRBV18 to TRBJ1-2; 8 bases align to TRBD1. Germline V gene lookup returns CDR1 KGHSH and CDR2 LQKENI. Unmatched junction bases numbered 9, after V lost 3 bases and J lost 6 bases. The CDR3 runs 15 residues. The CDR3 DNA sequence: TGTGCCAGCTCACCTCGGACAGGGCACGATCATGGCTACACCTTC. It codes for CASSPRTGHDHGYTF.

The genes are TRBV10-3 and TRBJ1-2; 7 bases are a match to TRBD1. The CDR3 covers 13 residues. V trimming: 0 bases; J trimming: 8 bases; junction bases outside the gene matches: 3. Germline V gives CDR1 ENHRY, CDR2 SYGVKD. DNA of the CDR3: TGTGCCATCAGTGAGTCCGACAGGGACGGCTACACCTTC. Amino acid sequence: CAISESDRDGYTF.

The V and J genes are TRBV18 and TRBJ2-3; D uncertain. Germline V gene lookup returns CDR1 KGHSH and CDR2 LQKENI. With 2 bases removed from V and 6 bases from J, the gap between germline ends came to 3 bases. This CDR3 contains 11 residues. CDR3 bases: TGTGCCAGCTCACCAAAGGATACGCAGTATTTT. It encodes CASSPKDTQYF.

The J gene is TRBJ2-7, the V gene TRBV28; possibly TRBD1 or TRBD2 for D (5 bases each). CDR3 length equals 15 residues. Trimming cost V 1 base and J 3 bases, with 13 bases left between them. CDR1 is MDHEN, CDR2 SYDVKM, per germline. The CDR3 DNA reads TGTGCCAGCAGTTTATTTGGGACGGGCCACTACGAGCAGTACTTC. Protein sequence: CASSLFGTGHYEQYF.

This clone was found a few times. V and J are TRBV7-9 and TRBJ1-2; possibly TRBD1 for D (5 bases). This CDR3 is 13 amino acids long. The ends were cut back, 7 bases at V and 4 bases at J, with 13 bases in the middle. Germline V gene lookup returns CDR1 SEHNR and CDR2 FQNEAQ (reference sequence). CDR3 DNA: TGTGCCAGCATACCAGGGCCTACCTATGGCTACACCTTC. Translating gives CASIPGPTYGYTF.

The rearrangement links TRBV7-9 to TRBJ2-3; TRBD1 agrees at 7 bases. CDR3 length: 15 amino acids. V lost 4 bases to trimming and J lost 0 bases; unmatched junction nucleotides: 4. The germline V gene encodes CDR1 SEHNR and CDR2 FQNEAQ (reference sequence). CDR3 region: CASSSRQGSTDTQYF. The DNA for the CDR3 is TGTGCCAGCAGCTCCCGACAGGGAAGCACAGATACGCAGTATTTT.

This clone has only a few counts. The V gene is TRBV7-8, the J gene TRBJ2-2; D uncertain. Per germline, CDR1 SGHVS and CDR2 FQNEAQ. V lost 5 bases and J lost 5, with 18 bases in between. CDR3 size: 16 residues. The CDR3 spells CASSKVASSDTGELFF. The CDR3 DNA sequence: TGTGCCAGCAGCAAAGTGGCCAGTTCGGATACCGGGGAGCTGTTTTTT.

The J gene is TRBJ2-5, the V gene TRBV28; 8 bases agree with TRBD1. The V segment lost 6 bases and the J segment 7 bases; nucleotides outside the gene matches: 10. CDR1 is MDHEN and CDR2 is SYDVKM in the germline V gene. The CDR3 has 14 residues. CDR3 amino acids: CASRPDRALGTQYF. CDR3 sequence (DNA): TGTGCCAGCAGGCCGGACAGGGCCTTGGGGACCCAGTACTTC.

This clone was seen only once. This chain uses TRBV12-3 or TRBV12-4 with TRBJ2-3; maybe TRBD1 (5 bases). V was shortened by 3 bases and J by 6 bases, with 7 bases between the two germline ends. The CDR3 runs 12 residues. The CDR3 here is CASSFAGDTQYF. The CDR3, as DNA: TGTGCCAGCAGTTTTGCAGGGGATACGCAGTATTTT.

The J gene is TRBJ1-2, the V gene TRBV7-2; tentative D call: TRBD1 (6 bases). Germline values: CDR1 SGHTA, CDR2 FQGNSA. With 0 bases removed from V and 6 bases from J, the gap between germline ends came to 17 bases. CDR3 length: 16 amino acids. The CDR3 region has the DNA TGTGCCAGCAGCTTAGCAGTACTCGGCAGGGGAAATGGCTACACCTTC. Its translation is CASSLAVLGRGNGYTF.